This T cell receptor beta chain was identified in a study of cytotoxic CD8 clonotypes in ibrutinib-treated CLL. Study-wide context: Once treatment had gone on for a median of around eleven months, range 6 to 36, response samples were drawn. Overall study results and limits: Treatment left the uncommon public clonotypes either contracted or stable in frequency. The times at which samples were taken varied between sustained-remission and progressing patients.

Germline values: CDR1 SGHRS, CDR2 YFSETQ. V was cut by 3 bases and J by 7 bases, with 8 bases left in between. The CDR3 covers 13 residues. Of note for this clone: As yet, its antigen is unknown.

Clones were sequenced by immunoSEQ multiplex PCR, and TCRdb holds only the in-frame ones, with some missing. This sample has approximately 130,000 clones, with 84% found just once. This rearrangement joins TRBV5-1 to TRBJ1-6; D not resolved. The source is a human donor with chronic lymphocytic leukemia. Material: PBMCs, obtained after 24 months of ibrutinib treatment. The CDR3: CASSWAGNSPLHF. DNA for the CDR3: TGCGCCAGCAGCTGGGCGGGGAATTCACCCCTCCACTTT. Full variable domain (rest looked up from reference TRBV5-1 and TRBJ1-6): KAGVTQTPRYLIKTRGQQVTLSCSPISGHRSVSWYQQTPGQGLQFLFEYFSETQRNKGNFPGRFSGRQFSNSRSEMNVSTLELGDSALYLCASSWAGNSPLHFGNGTRLTVT.